Listed below are T cell receptor beta chains from one sample, sequenced in a study of cytomegalovirus exposure and HLA in healthy donors. Here immunoSEQ multiplex PCR was the method, and the copy in TCRdb shows in-frame clones only, minus some. The sample contains around 170,000 clones, more than 70% of which appear only once. The sequenced sample consisted of PBMCs. The origin of the receptors is a girl between 10 and 17 years old in good health and CMV-seropositive. Each CDR3 is given with its conserved first and last residue. The D gene is left open where the match is weak. Clone size is not always given. Where it is, it says once, few, many or a class for expanded clones.

V: TRBV25-1
J: TRBJ1-2
size: NA
D: TRBD1
DNA: TGTGCCAGCAGTGACTTGACAGGGGACTATGGCTACACCTTC
CDR3: CASSDLTGDYGYTF

V: TRBV4-1
J: TRBJ2-7
size: NA
D: TRBD1
DNA: TGCGCCAGCAGCCAGGTAGGACAGGGCTCCTACGAGCAGTACTTC
CDR3: CASSQVGQGSYEQYF

V: TRBV18
J: TRBJ2-2
size: NA
D: NA
DNA: TGTGCCAGCTCACTGGGGGACTCCGGGGAGCTGTTTTTT
CDR3: CASSLGDSGELFF

V: TRBV19
J: TRBJ2-3
size: few
D: TRBD1
DNA: TGTGCCAGTAGTGGACAGGGGTTGGCAGATACGCAGTATTTT
CDR3: CASSGQGLADTQYF

V: TRBV7-2
J: TRBJ1-3
size: NA
D: TRBD1
DNA: TGTGCCAGCAGCTTAGCCCAGGGGGCGGGAGGAAACACCATATATTTT
CDR3: CASSLAQGAGGNTIYF

V: TRBV5-4
J: TRBJ2-3
size: few
D: TRBD1
DNA: TGTGCCAGCAGCGTTACAGGGGGCGCGCCAGATACGCAGTATTTT
CDR3: CASSVTGGAPDTQYF

V: TRBV30
J: TRBJ1-5
size: NA
D: TRBD1
DNA: TGTGCCTGGAGTGCAGGGGGCAGTCAGCCCCAGCATTTT
CDR3: CAWSAGGSQPQHF

V: TRBV30
J: TRBJ1-2
size: NA
D: NA
DNA: TGTGCCTGGAATGGCATTAACTATGGCTACACCTTC
CDR3: CAWNGINYGYTF

V: TRBV27
J: TRBJ2-7
size: NA
D: NA
DNA: TGTGCCAGCAGTTCGACTAGTACCGAGCAGTACTTC
CDR3: CASSSTSTEQYF

V: TRBV2
J: TRBJ2-7
size: NA
D: TRBD1
DNA: TGTGCCAGCAGTTCCGGGACAGAAGCCTACGAGCAGTACTTC
CDR3: CASSSGTEAYEQYF

V: TRBV30
J: TRBJ1-3
size: NA
D: NA
DNA: TGTGCCTGGAGTGTATCTCGAGGGAACACCATATATTTT
CDR3: CAWSVSRGNTIYF

V: TRBV30
J: TRBJ1-4
size: NA
D: TRBD1
DNA: TGTGCCTGGAGTGTACCCGACAGGGTTAATGAAAAACTGTTTTTT
CDR3: CAWSVPDRVNEKLFF

V: TRBV7-8
J: TRBJ2-7
size: NA
D: NA
DNA: TGTGCCAGCAGCTCCTTTGGGAGCGTCCCCTACGAGCAGTACTTC
CDR3: CASSSFGSVPYEQYF

V: TRBV29-1
J: TRBJ2-7
size: NA
D: TRBD2
DNA: TGCAGCGTCCTAGCGGGAGTTGCGTACGAGCAGTACTTC
CDR3: CSVLAGVAYEQYF

V: TRBV2
J: TRBJ2-2
size: once
D: TRBD2
DNA: TGTGCCAGCATAGCGGGACCAACGAACACCGGGGAGCTGTTTTTT
CDR3: CASIAGPTNTGELFF

V: TRBV5-4
J: TRBJ2-7
size: NA
D: TRBD2
DNA: TGTGCCAGCAGCTTCGGGACCATTCTTATTCCGGGGGGATATTACGAGCAGTACTTC
CDR3: CASSFGTILIPGGYYEQYF

V: TRBV25-1
J: TRBJ1-2
size: NA
D: NA
DNA: TGTGCCAGCAGCGGGGGGGCGGTACCTAACTATGGCTACACCTTC
CDR3: CASSGGAVPNYGYTF

V: TRBV4-3
J: TRBJ2-3
size: NA
D: NA
DNA: TGCGCCAGCAGCCAAGAGGGAGCGGTTAGCACAGATACGCAGTATTTT
CDR3: CASSQEGAVSTDTQYF

V: TRBV7-9
J: TRBJ2-3
size: NA
D: NA
DNA: TGTGCCACACGGCTTGAGGGGGTTGGGCCGCCAGATACGCAGTATTTT
CDR3: CATRLEGVGPPDTQYF

V: TRBV29-1
J: TRBJ1-2
size: NA
D: NA
DNA: TGCAGCGTTGAAGACACAGTCCCCTATGGCTACACCTTC
CDR3: CSVEDTVPYGYTF

V: TRBV7-3
J: TRBJ1-1
size: NA
D: NA
DNA: TGTGCCAGCAGCCCGGACACCAACACTGAAGCTTTCTTT
CDR3: CASSPDTNTEAFF

V: TRBV13
J: TRBJ2-2
size: NA
D: NA
DNA: TGTGCCAGCAGCTCGTCAGGGATAGCAACCGGGGAGCTGTTTTTT
CDR3: CASSSSGIATGELFF

V: TRBV7-2
J: TRBJ2-7
size: NA
D: NA
DNA: TGTGCCAGCAGCTTAGCAAACGTCCCACCGATACCTACCGCCTACGAGCAGTACTTC
CDR3: CASSLANVPPIPTAYEQYF

V: TRBV4-1
J: TRBJ2-7
size: NA
D: TRBD2
DNA: TGCGCCAGCAGCCAAGATAGGACTAGCGGGATCTACGAGCAGTACTTC
CDR3: CASSQDRTSGIYEQYF

V: TRBV4-3
J: TRBJ2-7
size: few
D: NA
DNA: TGCGCCAGCAGCCAAGGACGGACATACTACGAGCAGTACTTC
CDR3: CASSQGRTYYEQYF

V: TRBV30
J: TRBJ1-2
size: few
D: NA
DNA: TGTGCCTGGAGTTATCAAGGGGTCGGGGGATTCTATGGCTACACCTTC
CDR3: CAWSYQGVGGFYGYTF

V: TRBV2
J: TRBJ2-1
size: NA
D: TRBD2
DNA: TGTGCCAGCAATGCGGGAGATGTCAACAATGAGCAGTTCTTC
CDR3: CASNAGDVNNEQFF

V: TRBV27
J: TRBJ2-5
size: NA
D: NA
DNA: TGTGCCAGCAGAGGGGGTATAGAGACCCAGTACTTC
CDR3: CASRGGIETQYF

V: TRBV9
J: TRBJ2-7
size: NA
D: TRBD2
DNA: TGTGCCAGCAGCGTAGGAGTTAGCGGGAACTACGAGCAGTACTTC
CDR3: CASSVGVSGNYEQYF

V: TRBV5-1
J: TRBJ2-2
size: NA
D: NA
DNA: TGCGCCAGCAGCTTGTTTCAGAACACCGGGGAGCTGTTTTTT
CDR3: CASSLFQNTGELFF

V: TRBV4-1
J: TRBJ2-5
size: few
D: NA
DNA: TGCGCCAGCAGCCAAGTAGGAGCGACCCAGTACTTC
CDR3: CASSQVGATQYF

V: TRBV29-1
J: TRBJ2-1
size: NA
D: TRBD2
DNA: TGCAGCGTTGAAATGCTAGCGGGAGCTTGGAACAATGAGCAGTTCTTC
CDR3: CSVEMLAGAWNNEQFF

V: TRBV13
J: TRBJ2-7
size: NA
D: TRBD2
DNA: TGTGCCAGCAGATTGGCGGGGACTAGCGGCTACGAGCAGTACTTC
CDR3: CASRLAGTSGYEQYF

V: TRBV11-2
J: TRBJ2-7
size: NA
D: NA
DNA: TGTGCCAGCAGCTTACCGGGCCAGACCACCAGGGGATACGAGCAGTACTTC
CDR3: CASSLPGQTTRGYEQYF

V: TRBV6-5
J: TRBJ1-4
size: few
D: TRBD1
DNA: TGTGCCAGCAGGTCTCAGGGGGCGATTCCGGTAAAACTGTTTTTT
CDR3: CASRSQGAIPVKLFF

V: TRBV7-8
J: TRBJ2-7
size: NA
D: NA
DNA: TGTGCCAGCAGCACCCGAAGGGGAGGGGGTGCCGAGCAGTACTTC
CDR3: CASSTRRGGGAEQYF

V: TRBV6-5
J: TRBJ1-5
size: NA
D: NA
DNA: TGTGCCAGCAGTCCTGGGCATTTTCAGCCCCAGCATTTT
CDR3: CASSPGHFQPQHF

V: TRBV2
J: TRBJ2-5
size: once
D: NA
DNA: TGTGCCAGCAGTGCTACAGGGAAAGAGACCCAGTACTTC
CDR3: CASSATGKETQYF

V: TRBV19
J: TRBJ1-1
size: NA
D: NA
DNA: TGTGCCAGTAGTATTGGGGGGGTCGCTGAAGCTTTCTTT
CDR3: CASSIGGVAEAFF